The rows below give T cell receptor beta chains drawn from one sample of a study of vaccination and CD4 T cells after COVID-19. No antigen has been identified for these receptors. MiXCR, run by TCRdb on the PCR reads, gives a single entry per CDR3 protein. Of some 14,000 distinct CDR3 sequences in the sample, around 38% were seen once. Sequencing input: CD4+ T cells from blood, cultured in vitro. These receptors originate from a human donor who had recovered from COVID-19. CDR3s include the opening cysteine and the closing phenylalanine or tryptophan. D genes are given only for firm matches. Size is stated for part of the rows, as once, few or many counts, or as a class when the clone is expanded.

size: .
V: TRBV7-9
J: TRBJ2-7
D: .
CDR3: CASSRTENYEQYF
DNA: TGTGCCAGCAGCCGCACAGAGAACTACGAGCAGTACTTC

size: .
V: TRBV30
J: TRBJ1-2
D: .
CDR3: CAWSYPGVTNYGYTF
DNA: TGTGCCTGGAGCTATCCTGGGGTGACTAACTATGGCTACACCTTC

size: .
V: TRBV6-1
J: TRBJ1-1
D: .
CDR3: CASSDGWGRRTEAFF
DNA: TGTGCCAGCAGTGATGGTTGGGGGCGACGGACTGAAGCTTTCTTT

size: .
V: TRBV19
J: TRBJ1-3
D: .
CDR3: CASSMGPGNTIYF
DNA: TGTGCCAGTAGTATGGGTCCCGGAAACACCATATATTTT

size: .
V: TRBV15
J: TRBJ2-5
D: TRBD1
CDR3: CATSSGQGGQETQYF
DNA: TGTGCCACCAGCAGTGGACAGGGGGGACAAGAGACCCAGTACTTC

size: .
V: TRBV2
J: TRBJ1-2
D: .
CDR3: CASSPTRGGPDGYTF
DNA: TGTGCCAGCAGCCCCACACGGGGGGGACCCGATGGCTACACCTTC

size: .
V: TRBV6-1
J: TRBJ1-2
D: TRBD1
CDR3: CASSEMGTGVIGYTF
DNA: TGTGCCAGCAGTGAAATGGGGACAGGAGTAATCGGCTACACCTTC

size: .
V: TRBV12-3/TRBV12-4
J: TRBJ1-2
D: .
CDR3: CASSFSLRGVYGYTF
DNA: TGTGCCAGCAGTTTCAGTCTCAGGGGAGTCTATGGCTACACCTTC

size: once
V: TRBV4-1
J: TRBJ1-4
D: TRBD1
CDR3: CASSQGTANEKLFF
DNA: TGCGCCAGCAGCCAGGGGACAGCTAATGAAAAACTGTTTTTT

size: few
V: TRBV19
J: TRBJ1-5
D: .
CDR3: CASRRQLLSDSNQPQHF
DNA: TGTGCCAGTAGGCGACAGCTACTGAGTGATAGCAATCAGCCCCAGCATTTT

size: few
V: TRBV6-5
J: TRBJ1-1
D: .
CDR3: CASSYPTDYEAFF
DNA: TGTGCCAGCAGTTACCCGACAGATTACGAAGCTTTCTTT